These T cell receptor beta chains were read from a single sample in a study of T cells of healthy individuals. TCRdb analysed the 5' RACE reads with MiXCR anew, one entry per CDR3 protein. The sample includes about 96,000 distinct CDR3 sequences, 15% to 20% of them seen just once. The receptors come from a human donor in good health. Each CDR3 is given with its conserved first and last residue. Fields, in order: D gene, clone size, J gene, V gene, CDR3 DNA, CDR3 protein. A D gene is named only where the DNA matches it firmly. Clone size is given for some rows only: seen once, a few or many times, or a class if the clone is expanded.

NA | many | TRBJ1-5 | TRBV20-1 | TGCAGTTGCCGTGGGACGCAGCCCCAGCATTTT | CSCRGTQPQHF
TRBD1 | many | TRBJ1-6 | TRBV12-3/TRBV12-4 | TGTGCCAGCAGTCCGCGACAGGGGGTAGGATATAATTCACCCCTCCACTTT | CASSPRQGVGYNSPLHF
NA | few | TRBJ1-1 | TRBV7-7 | TGTGCCAGCAGCTTGCGGGACGATACCAGGGTAAGAAACACTGAAGCTTTCTTT | CASSLRDDTRVRNTEAFF
NA | NA | TRBJ2-6 | TRBV6-5 | TGTGCCAGCAGCCCCACAGGGACTGGGGCCAACGTCCTGACTTTC | CASSPTGTGANVLTF
NA | NA | TRBJ2-5 | TRBV20-1 | TGCAGTGTTCGTGGGACGGAGGGGGGAGAGACCCAGTACTTC | CSVRGTEGGETQYF
NA | NA | TRBJ1-4 | TRBV19 | TGTGCCAGTAGCATAGCTGGGGCAGCAAATGAAAAACTGTTTTTT | CASSIAGAANEKLFF
TRBD1 | few | TRBJ1-3 | TRBV7-9 | TGTGCCAGCAGCTTAGCGTCGGGACAGGGAGGAAACACCATATATTTT | CASSLASGQGGNTIYF
TRBD1 | NA | TRBJ1-2 | TRBV28 | TGTGCCAGCAGTCCATACCTCGACAGGGGCGGTGGCTACACCTTC | CASSPYLDRGGGYTF
TRBD2 | NA | TRBJ2-7 | TRBV20-1 | TGCAGTGCTAGAGTCGTTGGAACTCTAGCGGGAGTCGAGCAGTACTTC | CSARVVGTLAGVEQYF
TRBD1 | NA | TRBJ1-2 | TRBV5-1 | TGCGCCAGCAGCTTGGACAGGGGATTCGAGGGCTACACCTTC | CASSLDRGFEGYTF
NA | many | TRBJ2-1 | TRBV21-1 | TGTGCCAGCAGCTCCCCGGTAGACAGGGGATCCCTCTACAATGAGCAGTTCTTC | CASSSPVDRGSLYNEQFF
NA | NA | TRBJ1-6 | TRBV20-1 | TGCAGTGCTAGACAGCAGGGGCCCTATAATTCACCCCTCCACTTT | CSARQQGPYNSPLHF
NA | NA | TRBJ1-2 | TRBV11-2 | TGTGCCAGCAGCTCGGGGACAAGTAACTATGGCTACACCTTC | CASSSGTSNYGYTF
TRBD1 | few | TRBJ2-3 | TRBV9 | TGTGCCAGCAGCGTAGGGGGGACAGGGGGAACAGATACGCAGTATTTT | CASSVGGTGGTDTQYF
TRBD1 | few | TRBJ1-2 | TRBV27 | TGTGCCAGCAGTCGCAGGGGGTACGATGGCTACACCTTC | CASSRRGYDGYTF
NA | few | TRBJ2-7 | TRBV20-1 | TGCAGTGCTAGATCCTTTAGCGGGACAGGGCTAGGCGAGCAGTACTTC | CSARSFSGTGLGEQYF
TRBD1 | few | TRBJ2-7 | TRBV27 | TGTGCCAGCAGTCCTCCGGGACAGGCCTACGAGCAGTACTTC | CASSPPGQAYEQYF
TRBD2 | many | TRBJ2-7 | TRBV20-1 | TGCAGTGCTAGAGAGCGGGGAGGGTTCGAGCAGTACTTC | CSARERGGFEQYF
NA | NA | TRBJ2-2 | TRBV4-1 | TGCGCCAGCGGGAGTATAGGCACCGGGGAGCTGTTTTTT | CASGSIGTGELFF
NA | many | TRBJ1-3 | TRBV4-1 | TGCGCCAGCAGCCATCCGGGATTCGGAAACACCATATATTTT | CASSHPGFGNTIYF
NA | NA | TRBJ2-3 | TRBV5-1 | TGCGCCAGCAGCTTGGGCAGGGGAAGCACAGATACGCAGTATTTT | CASSLGRGSTDTQYF
TRBD1 | many | TRBJ2-3 | TRBV29-1 | TGCAGCGTTGAAGATCTTTCACCGGGACAGGGTGCAGATACGCAGTATTTT | CSVEDLSPGQGADTQYF